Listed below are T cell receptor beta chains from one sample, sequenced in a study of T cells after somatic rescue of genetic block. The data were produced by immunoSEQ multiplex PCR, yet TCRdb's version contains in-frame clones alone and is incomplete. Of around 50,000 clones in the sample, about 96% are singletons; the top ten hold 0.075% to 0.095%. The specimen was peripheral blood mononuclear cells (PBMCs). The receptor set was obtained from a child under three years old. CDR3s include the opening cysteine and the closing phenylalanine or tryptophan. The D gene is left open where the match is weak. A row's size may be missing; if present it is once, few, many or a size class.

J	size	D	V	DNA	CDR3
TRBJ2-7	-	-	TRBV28	TGTGCCAGCAGTTTAGCGGGCTCCTACGAGCAGTACTTC	CASSLAGSYEQYF
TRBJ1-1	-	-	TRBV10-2	TGCGCCAGCAGTGACGGGGGCACTGAAGCTTTCTTT	CASSDGGTEAFF
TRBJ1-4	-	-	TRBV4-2	TGTGCCAGCAGCCAAGAGGGAGTAAAACTGTTTTTT	CASSQEGVKLFF
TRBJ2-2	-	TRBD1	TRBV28	TGTGCCAGCAGGGGCGGACAGGTGACCGGGGAGCTGTTTTTT	CASRGGQVTGELFF
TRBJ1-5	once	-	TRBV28	TGTGCCAGCAGTTCCCCGGATCTAAATCAGCCCCAGCATTTT	CASSSPDLNQPQHF
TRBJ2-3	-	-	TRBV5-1	TGCGCCAGCAGCTTGGAGGGTTATACGCAGTATTTT	CASSLEGYTQYF
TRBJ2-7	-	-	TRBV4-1	TGCGCCAGCAGCCAAGATGGCAGCAGCAACGAGCAGTACTTC	CASSQDGSSNEQYF
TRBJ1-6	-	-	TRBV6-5	TGTGCCAGCACGCATGACAGCTCCTATAATTCACCCCTCCACTTT	CASTHDSSYNSPLHF
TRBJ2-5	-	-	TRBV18	TGTGCCAGCTCACCCTACAACAGGGTAGGAGAGACCCAGTACTTC	CASSPYNRVGETQYF
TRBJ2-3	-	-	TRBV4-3	TGCGCCAGCAGCCAAGGGTTCAGGGGCGCAGATACGCAGTATTTT	CASSQGFRGADTQYF
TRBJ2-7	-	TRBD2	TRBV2	TGTGCCAGCAGGGGGGGACTAGCGGAAACCTACGAGCAGTACTTC	CASRGGLAETYEQYF
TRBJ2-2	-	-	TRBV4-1	TGCGCCAGCAGCCAAGCGGAACACCGGGGAGCTGTTTTT	CASSQAEHRGAVF
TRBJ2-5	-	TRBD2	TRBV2	TGTGCCAGCAGCACGATAAGGGAGGGGGAGACCCAGTACTTC	CASSTIREGETQYF
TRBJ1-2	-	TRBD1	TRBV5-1	TGCGCCAGCAGCTTGGACAGGGGGCTCTATGGCTACACCTTC	CASSLDRGLYGYTF
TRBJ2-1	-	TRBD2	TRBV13	TGTGCCAGCAGCTGCCCCGGGACTAGCGGGAGGAATGAGCAGTTCTTC	CASSCPGTSGRNEQFF
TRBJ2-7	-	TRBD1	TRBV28	TGTGCCAGCACCGCCGGACAGGGAAACTACGAGCAGTACTTC	CASTAGQGNYEQYF
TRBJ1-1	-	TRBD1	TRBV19	TGTGCCAGTAGTGACAGGGGAATGAACACTGAAGCTTTCTTT	CASSDRGMNTEAFF
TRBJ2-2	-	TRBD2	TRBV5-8	TGTGCCAGCAGTTTGGGACTAGCGACCCGGGGCGGGGAGCTGTTTTTT	CASSLGLATRGGELFF
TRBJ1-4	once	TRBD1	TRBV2	TGTGCCAGCAGTGGACAGGGGGCTAATGAAAAACTGTTTTTT	CASSGQGANEKLFF
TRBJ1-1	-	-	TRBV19	TGTGCCAGTAGTACAGGGCCCGAGAACACTGAAGCTTTCTTT	CASSTGPENTEAFF
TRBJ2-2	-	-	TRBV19	TGTGCCAGTAGTGTACCCACCGGGGAGCTGTTTTTT	CASSVPTGELFF
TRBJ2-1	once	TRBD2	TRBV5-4	TGTGCCAGCAGCTTGGATTTAGTAGCGGGAGCGGGAGAGCAGTTCTTC	CASSLDLVAGAGEQFF
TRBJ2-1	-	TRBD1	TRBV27	TGTGCCAGCAGTGGCGTGGGACAGGGGGCTAGGAATGAGCAGTTCTTC	CASSGVGQGARNEQFF
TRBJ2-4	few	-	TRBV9	TGTGCCAGCAGCGTAGGGGTGTTAGCCAAAAACATTCAGTACTTC	CASSVGVLAKNIQYF
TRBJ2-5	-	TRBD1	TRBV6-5	TGTGCCAGCAGTTCCGGACAGGGGGGCGAGACCCAGTACTTC	CASSSGQGGETQYF
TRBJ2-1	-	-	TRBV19	TGTGCCAGTAGTAAGGGTAACTACAATGAGCAGTTCTTC	CASSKGNYNEQFF
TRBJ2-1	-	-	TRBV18	TGTGCCAGCTCACCCAACAGACAGGTTAATGAGCAGTTCTTC	CASSPNRQVNEQFF
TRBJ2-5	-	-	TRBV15	TGTGCCACCAGCAGAGGAGGGCTCCAAGAGACCCAGTACTTC	CATSRGGLQETQYF
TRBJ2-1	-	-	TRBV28	TGTGCCAGCAGTTGGACATCAACCTACAATGAGCAGTTCTTC	CASSWTSTYNEQFF
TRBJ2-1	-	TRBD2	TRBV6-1	TGTGCCAGCAGTACTAGCGGCTCCTACAATGAGCAGTTCTTC	CASSTSGSYNEQFF
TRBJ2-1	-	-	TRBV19	TGTACCAGTAGTATAGGACTCATCCTCTACAATGAGCAGTTCTTC	CTSSIGLILYNEQFF
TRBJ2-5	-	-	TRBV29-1	TGCAGCGTTGAAGTGAAGAGGGCAGAGACCCAGTACTTC	CSVEVKRAETQYF
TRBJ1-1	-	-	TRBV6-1	TGTGCCAGCAGTGAAGACAGGGACACTGAAGCTTTCTTT	CASSEDRDTEAFF
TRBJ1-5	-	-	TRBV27	TGTGCCAGCGCTCCGTTGGGCGGTATGCAGCCCCAGCATTTT	CASAPLGGMQPQHF
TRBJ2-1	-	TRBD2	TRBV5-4	TGTGCCAGCAGCTTCGCTATAGCGGGAGGTTACAATGAGCAGTTCTTC	CASSFAIAGGYNEQFF
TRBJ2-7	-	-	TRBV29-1	TGCAGCGCCCGGGACAAAACCTACGAGCAGTACTTC	CSARDKTYEQYF
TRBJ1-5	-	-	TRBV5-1	TGCGCCAGCAGCTTGGTTCAGCCCCAGCATTTT	CASSLVQPQHF
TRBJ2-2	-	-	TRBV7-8	TGTGCCAGCAGCTTCGGCGGGTTGCTCAACACCGGGGAGCTGTTTTTT	CASSFGGLLNTGELFF
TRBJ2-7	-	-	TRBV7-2	TGTGCCAGCGGGACAAAGAAGATCTACGAGCAGTACTTC	CASGTKKIYEQYF
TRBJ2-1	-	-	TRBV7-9	TGTGCCAGCAGGATAAACAGGGACGAGCAGTTCTTC	CASRINRDEQFF
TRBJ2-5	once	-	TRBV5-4	TGTGCCAGCAAAGTAAGCGAGGGCGAGACCCAGTACTTC	CASKVSEGETQYF
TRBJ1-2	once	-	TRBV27	TGTGCCAGCAGTTTACAGGGTAACTATGGCTACACCTTC	CASSLQGNYGYTF
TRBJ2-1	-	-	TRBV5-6	TGTGCCAGCAGCTTGGCCTACAATGAGCAGTTCTTC	CASSLAYNEQFF
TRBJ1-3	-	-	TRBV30	TGTGCCTGGAGTGGAGGCAGGGCTCTCTCTGGAAACACCATATATTTT	CAWSGGRALSGNTIYF
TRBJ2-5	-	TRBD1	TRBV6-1	TGTGCCAGCAGTGACGTGACAGGGTCAGAGACCCAGTACTTC	CASSDVTGSETQYF
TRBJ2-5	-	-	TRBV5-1	TGCGCCAGCAGCTTGTTCCAAGAGACCCAGTACTTC	CASSLFQETQYF
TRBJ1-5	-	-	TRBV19	TGTGCCAGTAGTATAGGCATTAATCAGCCCCAGCATTTT	CASSIGINQPQHF
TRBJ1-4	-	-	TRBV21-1	TGTGCCAGCAGCAAACCCGGGGTGACTAATGAAAAACTGTTTTTT	CASSKPGVTNEKLFF
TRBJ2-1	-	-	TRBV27	TGTGCCAGCAGTTACAGCTCCTACAATGAGCAGTTCTTC	CASSYSSYNEQFF
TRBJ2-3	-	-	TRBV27	TGTGCCAGCAGTTTAAGTGGGACAGATACGCAGTATTTT	CASSLSGTDTQYF
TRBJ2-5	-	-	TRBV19	TGTGCCAGTAGTATAGAGGGCAGGGGCCAAGAGACCCAGTACTTC	CASSIEGRGQETQYF
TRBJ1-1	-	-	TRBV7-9	TGTGCCAGCAAGAGGGGAAACACTGAAGCTTTCTTT	CASKRGNTEAFF
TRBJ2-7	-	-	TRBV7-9	TGTGCCAGCAGCTTAGGAGGGGGCTACGAGCAGTACTTC	CASSLGGGYEQYF
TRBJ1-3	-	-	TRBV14	TGTGCCAGCAGCGTTCAGAGCTCTGGAAACACCATATATTTT	CASSVQSSGNTIYF